This record concerns one T cell receptor beta chain sequence. The data were taken from a study of technical replicates of blood from several donors. The data were produced by immunoSEQ multiplex PCR, yet TCRdb's version contains in-frame clones alone and is incomplete. The sample carries tens of thousands of clones, about 83% recorded once. The TCR comes from a human donor in good health. Some clones in this sample may be carry-over from other donors' samples. The sequenced sample consisted of PBMCs.

CDR3 sequence reads: CATLLSSTGTTEAFF. DNA of the CDR3: TGTGCCACCCTCCTAAGCTCAACAGGGACCACTGAAGCTTTCTTT. This chain uses TRBV19 with TRBJ1-1; perhaps TRBD1 as D (6 bases). Germline lookup yields CDR1 LNHDA and CDR2 SQIVND (reference sequence). The V end lost 10 bases, the J end lost 4 bases, and 22 bases lay between the germline ends. The CDR3 is 15 residues long.